This T cell receptor beta chain is from a study of graft-versus-host responses after intestinal transplantation. Study-wide background: In this cohort, recipients had multivisceral, liver-intestinal, or isolated intestinal transplants. Study results and caveats: Graft-donor T cell macrochimerism in patients accompanied high graft-versus-host to host-versus-graft clonal ratios in allografts.

CDR3 size: 11 residues. Trimming pared 6 bases from V and 5 bases from J, leaving 5 bases between. Germline V gives CDR1 WNHNN, CDR2 SYGVQD (reference sequence). This table comes from immunoSEQ multiplex PCR, and its TCRdb copy is limited to in-frame clones, with some not included. The sample consists of about 96,000 clones, 92% of them appearing once. On this clone itself: What it binds is unknown.

Sample: unstimulated CD4+ T cells sorted from spleen or lymph node cells, taken before intestinal transplant. The chain has TRBV10-1 and TRBJ1-5, with D unresolved. This clonotype was sampled from a human donor who received an intestinal transplant. CDR3 loop: CASSPDQPQHF. For the CDR3, the DNA is TGCGCCAGCAGCCCCGATCAGCCCCAGCATTTT.